This T cell receptor beta chain comes out of a study of metastatic and nonmetastatic thyroid tumors. Study as a whole: Malignant thyroid and benign thyroid patients provided blood and tumor or nodule tissue whose repertoires were compared.

The CDR3 covers 17 residues. Germline CDR1 reads DFQATT; CDR2 reads SNEGSKA (reference sequence). V gave up 1 base and J gave up 0 bases; unmatched junction bases: 10. Until they underwent thyroid surgery, no patient had received any treatment. Authors' methods: To classify distant metastasis in papillary thyroid cancer, a model was built from CDR3 differences across clinicopathological groups. MiXCR re-clonotyped the PCR reads for TCRdb. The V and J calls were determined by TCRdb, not by the authors. The top ten hold around 19% of the sample, which has about 20,000 clones, less than 20% seen once. The sequenced material came from blood. The chain uses TRBV20-1 and TRBJ1-1; 8 nucleotides align to TRBD1. This clonotype was obtained from a female donor with papillary thyroid cancer or a benign thyroid nodule (not recorded which). Some clones in this sample may be carry-over from other donors' samples. In DNA, the CDR3 is TGCAGTGCTAGAGCACTGTACGACAGGGGAATGAACACTGAAGCTTTCTTT. This translates into CSARALYDRGMNTEAFF.